The clone carrying this T cell receptor (beta chain) has only a few counts. The antigen is not known. Making the TCR beta libraries involved quantitative 5'-RACE with molecular barcodes. TCRdb ran MiXCR on the 5' RACE reads and lists one entry per CDR3 protein. The sample shows about 750,000 distinct CDR3 sequences, about 20% of them seen only once. This record comes from a study of CD8 T cells in ankylosing spondylitis. Whole-study findings and limits: Matched synovial fluid from ankylosing spondylitis patients was reported to be enriched for disease-linked clones. What seemed typical of ankylosing spondylitis blood was a TCR beta motif built from about eight highly homologous variants. Some of these motif variants have turned up before, in reports on reactive arthritis synovial fluid and blood. With a CD8+ phenotype, disease-linked clones were relatively rare in peripheral blood.

The V gene lost 6 bases and the J gene lost 5 bases, with 8 bases spanning the gap. The germline V gene encodes CDR1 MNHEY and CDR2 SMNVEV (reference sequence). The CDR3 contains 11 residues. Material for sequencing was blood, either unsorted or a sorted T cell fraction (not recorded which). This clonotype was sampled from a male donor with ankylosing spondylitis. The V call is TRBV27, the J call TRBJ2-7; D is unresolved. In DNA form, the CDR3 reads TGTGCCAGCAGGGTGAAAAACGAGCAGTACTTC. The encoded protein is CASRVKNEQYF.